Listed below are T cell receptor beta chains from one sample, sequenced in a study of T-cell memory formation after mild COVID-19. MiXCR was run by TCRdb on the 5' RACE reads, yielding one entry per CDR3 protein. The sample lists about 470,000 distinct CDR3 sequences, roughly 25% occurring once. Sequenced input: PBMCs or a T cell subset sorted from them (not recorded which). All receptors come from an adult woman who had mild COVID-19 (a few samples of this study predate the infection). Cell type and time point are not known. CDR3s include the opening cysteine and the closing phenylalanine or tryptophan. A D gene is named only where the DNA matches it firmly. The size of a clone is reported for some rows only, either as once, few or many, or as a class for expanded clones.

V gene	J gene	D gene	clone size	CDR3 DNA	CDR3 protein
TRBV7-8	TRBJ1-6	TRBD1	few	TGTGCCAGCAGCGCATGGACAGGGGGATATTCACCCCTCCACTTT	CASSAWTGGYSPLHF
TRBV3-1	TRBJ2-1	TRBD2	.	TGTGCCAGCAGCTCGAGGAGTAGCGGGGGGTTGGATGAGCAGTTCTTC	CASSSRSSGGLDEQFF
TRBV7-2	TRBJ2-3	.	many	TGTGCCAGCAGTCCGGACTACCTTAGCACAGATACGCAGTATTTT	CASSPDYLSTDTQYF
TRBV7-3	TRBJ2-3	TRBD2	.	TGTGCCAGCAGCCCGTTCCCGGGACTAGCGTCAGAGGGAGTAGATACGCAGTATTTT	CASSPFPGLASEGVDTQYF
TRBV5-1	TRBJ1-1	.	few	TGTGCCAGCAGCTTAGCGCCGGGGAACACTGAAGCTTTCTTT	CASSLAPGNTEAFF
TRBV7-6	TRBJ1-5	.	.	TGTGCCAGCAGCGCAGACAGGTCCAGCAATCAGCCCCAGCATTTT	CASSADRSSNQPQHF
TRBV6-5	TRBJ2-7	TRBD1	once	TGTGCCAGCAGTTATCACGGACAGGGTCCGGGAGAGCAGTACTTC	CASSYHGQGPGEQYF
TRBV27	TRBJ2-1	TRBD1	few	TGTGCCAGCAGTTCCGGGACAGAGAGCCTCAATGAGCAGTTCTTC	CASSSGTESLNEQFF
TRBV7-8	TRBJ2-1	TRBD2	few	TGTGCCAGCAGCTCAGCGGGAGGCGCTTCTGAGCAGTTCTTC	CASSSAGGASEQFF
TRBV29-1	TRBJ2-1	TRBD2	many	TGCAGCGCGGGACTAGCGGGGTATGAGCAGTTCTTC	CSAGLAGYEQFF
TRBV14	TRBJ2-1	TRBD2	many	TGTGCCAGCAGCCAATTCCAGGGGGTAGCGGGGGCCCGATCTCACAATGAGCAGTTCTTC	CASSQFQGVAGARSHNEQFF
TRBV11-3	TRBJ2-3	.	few	TGTGCCAGCAGCTTAGGAGAGGGAGATACGCAGTATTTT	CASSLGEGDTQYF
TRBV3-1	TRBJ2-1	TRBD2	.	TGTGCCAGCAGCCAAGATAGCGGGCAGTACAATGAGCAGTTCTTC	CASSQDSGQYNEQFF
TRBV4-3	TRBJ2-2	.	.	TGCGCCAGCAGCCACCCCCGCGGTAGCGTGAACACCGGGGAGCTGTTTTTT	CASSHPRGSVNTGELFF
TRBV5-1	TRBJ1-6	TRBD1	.	TGCGCCAGCAGCGCCCGGACAGGGATGGGTTCACCCCTCCACTTT	CASSARTGMGSPLHF
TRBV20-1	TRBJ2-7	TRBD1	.	TGCAGTGCTGGGACGTCAGGGGGCTTCCACGAGCAGTACTTC	CSAGTSGGFHEQYF
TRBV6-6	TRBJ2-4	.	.	TGTGCCAGCAGTTATGGGACGAGAGAAAACATTCAGTACTTC	CASSYGTRENIQYF
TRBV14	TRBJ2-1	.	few	TGTGCCAGCAGCCAAGCTACCTCCCCCCTATACAATGAGCAGTTCTTC	CASSQATSPLYNEQFF
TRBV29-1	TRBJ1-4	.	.	TGCAGCGTTGTCGGTTGGGACCGACGTGGGAATGAAAAACTGTTTTTT	CSVVGWDRRGNEKLFF
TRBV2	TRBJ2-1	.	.	TGTGCCAGCAGCGGGGACTCCCCGAAGTACAATGAGCAGTTCTTC	CASSGDSPKYNEQFF
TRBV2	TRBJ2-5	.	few	TGTGCCAGCAGGCGACAGCAACAAGAGACCCAGTACTTC	CASRRQQQETQYF
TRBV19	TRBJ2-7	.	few	TGTGCCAGTAGTCCGACGCCCCCCTACGAGCAGTACTTC	CASSPTPPYEQYF
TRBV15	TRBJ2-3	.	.	TGTGCCACCAGCAGAGATCAAGCCCTAGCCCACCCCCGGGCAGATACGCAGTATTTT	CATSRDQALAHPRADTQYF
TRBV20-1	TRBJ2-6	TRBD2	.	TGCAGTGCTAGCCAAGGTAGCGGGAGCTCTGGGGCCAACGTCCTGACTTTC	CSASQGSGSSGANVLTF
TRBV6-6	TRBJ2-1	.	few	TGTGCCAGCAGTTACGCCTCCCGCGAGCAGTTCTTC	CASSYASREQFF
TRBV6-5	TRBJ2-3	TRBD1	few	TGTGCCAGCAGTAGGGGGACAGGTGCAGCGGCAGTCGCAGATACGCAGTATTTT	CASSRGTGAAAVADTQYF
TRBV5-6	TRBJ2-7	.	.	TGTGCCAGCAGCGGCCCGCCCTACGAGCAGTACTTC	CASSGPPYEQYF
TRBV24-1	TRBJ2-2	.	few	TGTGCCACCAGTGAGCGGAGGCGCACCGGGGAGCTGTTTTTT	CATSERRRTGELFF
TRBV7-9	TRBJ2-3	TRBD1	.	TGTGCCAGCAGCGCGACAGGGGGCGACGCAGATACGCAGTATTTT	CASSATGGDADTQYF
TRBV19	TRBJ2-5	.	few	TGTGCCAGTAGTCCCCCTACCAACAGAAGGGGAGAGACCCAGTACTTC	CASSPPTNRRGETQYF
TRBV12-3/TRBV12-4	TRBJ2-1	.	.	TGTGCCAGTTGCCCCCCCCCCCGGGGCAACTCCTACAATGAGCAGTTCTTC	CASCPPPRGNSYNEQFF
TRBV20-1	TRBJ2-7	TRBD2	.	TGCAGTGCTGCAGGACTAGCGGGGAACTACGAGCAGTACTTC	CSAAGLAGNYEQYF
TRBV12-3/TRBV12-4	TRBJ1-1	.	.	TGTGCCAGCAGTTTTACAGAGGCCCTGGCTGAAGCTTTCTTT	CASSFTEALAEAFF
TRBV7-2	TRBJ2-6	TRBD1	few	TGTGCCAGCAGCCTCTCCGGGACAGGCAATGGGGCCAACGTCCTGACTTTC	CASSLSGTGNGANVLTF
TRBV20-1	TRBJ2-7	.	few	TGCAGTGCTAGTAGTCGTCAGGACGAGCAGTACTTC	CSASSRQDEQYF
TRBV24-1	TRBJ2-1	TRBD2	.	TGTGCCACCAGTGACTCGGGACTAGCGGGAGCCGAGCAGTTCTTC	CATSDSGLAGAEQFF
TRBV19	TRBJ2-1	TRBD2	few	TGTGCCAGTAGCACGACTAGCATCCTTGAGCAGTTCTTC	CASSTTSILEQFF
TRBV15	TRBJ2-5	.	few	TGTGCCACCAGCAGAGAACTCGGAGTATTAGAGACCCAGTACTTC	CATSRELGVLETQYF
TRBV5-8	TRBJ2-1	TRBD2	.	TGTGCCAGCAGCTTGGCTTTTAGCGGGAGAAATGAGCAGTTCTTC	CASSLAFSGRNEQFF
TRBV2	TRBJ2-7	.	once	TGTGCCAGCAGTTCTATGGGTACACAAGCCTACGAGCAGTACTTC	CASSSMGTQAYEQYF
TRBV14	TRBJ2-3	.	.	TGTGCCAGCAGCCCAAGAGGGTGGAGTGAAGATACGCAGTATTTT	CASSPRGWSEDTQYF
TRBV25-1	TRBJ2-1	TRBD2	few	TGTGCCAGCAGTGAATCGGGAGGGCCTCGCAATGAGCAGTTCTTC	CASSESGGPRNEQFF
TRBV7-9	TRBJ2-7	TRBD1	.	TGTGCCAGCAGCCCCCGGGACAGGGAACCCTACGAGCAGTACTTC	CASSPRDREPYEQYF
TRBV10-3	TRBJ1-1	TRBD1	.	TGTGCCATCAGGGCAGGGACAGGGCACACTGAAGCTTTCTTT	CAIRAGTGHTEAFF
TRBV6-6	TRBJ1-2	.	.	TGTGCCAGCAGTTACGGCGTGAATGGCTACACCTTC	CASSYGVNGYTF
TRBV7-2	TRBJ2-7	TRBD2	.	TGTGCCAGCAGCTTAGGGGTAGCGGGAGGGCCCACTCTCTACGAGCAGTACTTC	CASSLGVAGGPTLYEQYF
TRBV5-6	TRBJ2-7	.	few	TGTGCCAGCTACCCCCGGCTACGAGAGCAGTACTTC	CASYPRLREQYF
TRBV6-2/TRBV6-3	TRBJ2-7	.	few	TGTGCCAGCAGTGTTTTCCGAACAGGGAATTTCGAGCAGTACTTC	CASSVFRTGNFEQYF
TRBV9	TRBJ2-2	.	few	TGTGCCAGCAGCCCGTCCCGGGACACATTCGGTAGGACCGGGGAGCTGTTTTTT	CASSPSRDTFGRTGELFF
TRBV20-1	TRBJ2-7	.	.	TGCAGTGCTAATTGGGGGAGGTCCGCCGAGCAGTACTTC	CSANWGRSAEQYF
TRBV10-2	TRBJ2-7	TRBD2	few	TGCGCCAGCAGTGGAGTTAGCGGGGAGCAGTACTTC	CASSGVSGEQYF